The T cell receptor (beta chain) described here comes from a study of cytomegalovirus exposure and HLA in healthy donors. As regards this clone: Its antigen is not known.

The CDR3 is 13 residues long. The ends were cut back, 5 bases at V and 1 base at J, with 8 bases in the middle. Germline V gene lookup returns CDR1 MNHEY and CDR2 SVGAGI. Study outcomes and limitations: Several V segments, TRBV6-2 and TRBV6-3 among them, could not be told apart and were dropped. Most TCRs appeared rarely, but some public TCRs recurred in many donors. In an earlier analysis, about 87% or about 30%: the productive usage of most TCR beta V segments.

Vbeta (60) and Jbeta (13) primers were used in the PCR. Measured with immunoSEQ multiplex PCR; TCRdb has only the in-frame clones, and not every one. The sample table sets out tens of thousands of clones. Healthy donors of bone marrow made up the group. J is TRBJ1-1 and V is TRBV6-5; D call uncertain. The specimen was PBMCs. This TCR derives from a man between 35 and 55 years old in good health and CMV-seronegative. CDR3 nucleotides: TGTGCCAGCAGTAGAGGTACGAACACTGAAGCTTTCTTT. As protein: CASSRGTNTEAFF.